The rows below give T cell receptor beta chains drawn from one sample of a study of T cell repertoires in cytomegalovirus infection. TCRdb re-called the reads through MiXCR, storing one row per CDR3 protein. This table holds over 150,000 distinct CDR3 sequences, roughly a fifth found once. The sequenced sample was PBMCs. The receptors stem from a human donor in good health (CMV status not recorded). Some clones in this sample may be carry-over from other donors' samples. CDR3s leave out the opening cysteine and the closing phenylalanine or tryptophan. The order of the fields is V gene, CDR3 protein.

>TRBV19
ASSLEDGGTEAF
>TRBV28
ASCVNPVANYGYT
>TRBV11-2
ASSLRQRRTEAF
>TRBV7-3
ASSFRGRKTEAF
>TRBV27
ASSSHPQGPGANVLT
>TRBV15
ATSRDLSNEQF
>TRBV7-6
ASSADLNTEAF
>TRBV25-1
ASSAKDTQY
>TRBV6-2/TRBV6-3
ASQGVVSNQPQH
>TRBV5-4
ASSLVPSTGELF
>TRBV28
ASREGVGYEQY
>TRBV12-3/TRBV12-4
ASSLSGTSKKQY
>TRBV28
ASSIMGGGEQY
>TRBV12-3/TRBV12-4
ASSVGRSEQY
>TRBV7-8
ASSLWEGTDTQY
>TRBV7-9
ASSLAGQYNEQF
>TRBV29-1
SAPWQDRDYNEQF
>TRBV6-1
ASRLETNTEAF
>TRBV7-3
ASSLLAGSTYEQY
>TRBV6-1
ASSYSQSYGYT
>TRBV27
ASSQGQISYEQY
>TRBV5-5
ASSFSQRDSYEQY
>TRBV7-8
ASSRFVGSGGMNEQF
>TRBV6-1
ASSELPGQNTEAF
>TRBV29-1
SVNNGTYEQY
>TRBV3-1
ASSQVRGAIGLTTEAF
>TRBV24-1
ATSDLQRTGNTGELF
>TRBV7-6
ASSRDRKETQY
>TRBV6-2/TRBV6-3
ASGDGGDYEQY
>TRBV12-3/TRBV12-4
ASRIHDRAGNTEAF
>TRBV10-3
AISDDGPRETQY
>TRBV5-1
ASSLNGGSTGELF
>TRBV12-5
ASGLVQPLTDIQY